The TCR beta chain described here comes from a study of blood T cells in healthy people across ages. Whole-study results and caveats: Any conclusive comparison of naive versus antigen-experienced cells was prevented by using unsorted PBMCs. Older age went with lower TCR beta diversity per million T cells, in a roughly linear way. The study found TCR beta diversity correlated strongly with naive T cell percentage.

Concerning this clonotype itself: Antigen unknown.

The germline gives CDR1 SGDLS, CDR2 YYNGEE. The junction had 6 bases not matched to a gene; V was cut back by 3 bases and J by 7 bases. The CDR3 length is 15 residues. Each donor was a healthy Caucasian individual from Russia, aged roughly 6 to 90. PCR was performed a second time for about 7 to 11 cycles using a sample-barcoded 5' primer and a J-beta primer mix. Each CDR3 protein gets one entry after TCRdb re-called the 5' RACE reads with MiXCR. There are a few hundred thousand distinct CDR3 sequences in the sample; approximately 47% occur only once, and about 54% lies in the top ten. The chain has TRBV9 and TRBJ2-1; TRBD1 agrees at 11 bases. What was sequenced was blood. This TCR was recovered from a man between 60 and 75 years old in good health. In nucleotides, the CDR3 is TGTGCCAGCAGCGCCGGGACAGGGGGAAAGAATGAGCAGTTCTTC. It specifies CASSAGTGGKNEQFF.